This T cell receptor beta chain emerged from a study of T cell repertoires in cytomegalovirus infection. At the level of the study: Signatures in public TCR beta sequences pointed to both CMV infection and matching HLA type.

TCRdb called the reads again in MiXCR, with one record for every CDR3 protein. The sample lists more than 300,000 distinct CDR3 sequences, roughly 34% occurring once. Deletions cut 1 base from V and 5 bases from J, with 11 bases between. Germline CDR1 SEHNR, CDR2 FQNEAQ (reference sequence). This CDR3 contains 15 residues. A word on this clonotype: Its antigen is unknown.

The sample consisted of cultured PBMCs, taken from culture after CMV antigen stimulation. The sequence was collected from a human donor in good health (CMV status not recorded). Some clones in this sample may be carry-over from other donors' samples. The V and J genes are TRBV7-9 and TRBJ2-2; D gene ambiguous. CDR3 in DNA: TGTGCCAGCAGCTTAGTCGACGTGGGGACCGGGGAGCTGTTTTTT. As protein: CASSLVDVGTGELFF.